This T cell receptor (beta chain) appears in the sequencing data of a study of blood T cell repertoires in COVID-19. Study in general: Acute and convalescent COVID-19 specimens originated in the United States, Italy and Spain. T cells, B-cell-depleted T cells, or PBMCs supplied cDNA or gDNA.

Trimming stripped 0 bases from V and 3 bases from J, with 8 bases between. Germline CDR1 and CDR2: MDHEN and SYDVKM. The CDR3 consists of 14 residues. As processed by the authors: Estimated nucleated cell counts came from reference gene primer amplification. Produced via immunoSEQ multiplex PCR; TCRdb's table is partial and in-frame only. V and J calls plus clone size are reproduced from that table; the DNA served to infer D and trimming. The sample gives thousands of clones, more than 75% of which show up once; 15% to 20% is in the top ten. The rearrangement joins TRBV28 to TRBJ1-1, with D tentatively TRBD1 (6 bases). Sample: peripheral blood. This TCR derives from a woman aged 55-70 years with active COVID-19. The CDR3 nucleotides read TGTGCCAGCAGTTTATGGGGGACATACACTGAAGCTTTCTTT. Translation: CASSLWGTYTEAFF.